This TCR beta chain derives from a study of glioma-infiltrating T cells after dendritic cell vaccination. This CDR3 has 17 residues. Germline CDR1 reads SGHVS; CDR2 reads FNYEAQ. V was cut by 4 bases and J by 0 bases, with 16 bases left in between. Time point here: after dendritic cell vaccination, including at tumor progression/relapse. Blood PBMC samples: pre-vaccination, two weeks post third vaccination, and at tumor progression. General study results and limits: The cohort had few patients with full blood and tumor sets. Survival was not directly related to TCR clonality in these patients.

Input was 1.5 to 2.5 ug genomic DNA, or all available if less. Profiling relied on immunoSEQ multiplex PCR, and the TCRdb table lists in-frame clones only, not all of them. The sample yields 91,000 or so clones, about 85% seen once. Of note for this clone: The antigen remains unidentified.

The V and J genes are TRBV7-6 and TRBJ2-1, with D maybe TRBD2 (6 bases). The sequence came from a human donor with glioblastoma. The specimen comprised blood, sampled after dendritic cell vaccination. CDR3 residues: CASSSSGPYSSYNEQFF. For the CDR3, the DNA is TGTGCCAGCAGCTCGAGCGGGCCTTATAGCTCCTACAATGAGCAGTTCTTC. The variable domain in full, completed from reference TRBV7-6 and TRBJ2-1, reads GAGVSQSPRYKVTKRGQDVALRCDPISGHVSLYWYRQALGQGPEFLTYFNYEAQQDKSGLPNDRFSAERPEGSISTLTIQRTEQRDSAMYRCASSSSGPYSSYNEQFFGPGTRLTVL.